One and the same sample provided the 32 T cell receptor beta chains below, sequenced in a study of blood T cell repertoires in COVID-19. The assay was immunoSEQ multiplex PCR, and TCRdb's table has in-frame clones only and misses some. The sample shows tens of thousands of clones, 75% to 95% of them seen only once. Sample: peripheral blood. The receptors come from a man aged 50-59 years with active COVID-19.

The chain combines TRBV18 with TRBJ2-7; TRBD1 matches at 7 bases. This CDR3 contains 15 residues. CDR1 KGHSH and CDR2 LQKENI come from the germline V gene. J gave up 2 bases and V 0 bases, and 4 bases lay outside the gene matches. DNA of the CDR3: TGTGCCAGCTCACCACCGGGACAGCAAACCTACGAGCAGTACTTC. The encoded protein is CASSPPGQQTYEQYF.

The genes are TRBV6-2 or TRBV6-3 and TRBJ2-5; 8 bases fit TRBD2. The CDR3 runs 18 residues. V shed 2 bases, J shed 2 bases, and the junction held 13 bases outside the gene matches. The germline gives CDR1 MNHEY, CDR2 SVGEGT. Here the CDR3 DNA reads TGTGCCAGCAGTTACGGCCCCGCGCCAGCGGGGGTGCAAGAGACCCAGTACTTC. Translated, it gives CASSYGPAPAGVQETQYF.

This sequence joins TRBV12-3 or TRBV12-4 and TRBJ2-1; a weak D match, TRBD2 (5 bases). The CDR3 is 11 amino acids. With 7 bases removed from V and 8 bases from J, the gap between germline ends came to 9 bases. CDR3: CASMRAHEQFF. The CDR3 nucleotides read TGTGCCAGCATGAGGGCCCATGAGCAGTTCTTC.

The chain recombines TRBV10-1 with TRBJ2-1; D is ambiguous. The CDR3 contains 13 residues. Germline CDR1 reads WNHNN; CDR2 reads SYGVQD (reference sequence). The V and J ends lost 3 bases and 5 bases respectively, with 8 bases between them. Here the CDR3 reads CASSDHQDNEQFF. CDR3 nucleotides: TGCGCCAGCAGTGACCATCAGGACAATGAGCAGTTCTTC.

The chain joins TRBV7-2 to TRBJ2-2, with TRBD2 matching 11 bases. The ends lost 3 bases at V and 6 bases at J; junction bases unmatched: 9. The CDR3 sequence is 17 residues long. Germline V gene sequence: CDR1 SGHTA, CDR2 FQGNSA. The CDR3 here is CASSFTSGRGLAGELFF. The CDR3 nucleotides read TGTGCCAGCAGCTTTACTAGCGGGAGAGGTTTGGCCGGGGAGCTGTTTTTT.

The chain links TRBV28 to TRBJ2-1; 10 bases are a match to TRBD2. The V gene end was trimmed by 7 bases and the J gene end by 12 bases; junction bases not matched to a gene: 18. The CDR3 sequence is 16 residues long. Germline V gives CDR1 MDHEN, CDR2 SYDVKM. CDR3 sequence reads: CASILSGASGSFSQFF. CDR3 DNA: TGTGCCAGCATCCTTTCAGGGGCTAGCGGGAGCTTTTCGCAGTTCTTC.

The chain carries TRBV4-2 and TRBJ2-7; TRBD2 aligns across 8 bases. CDR1 is LGHNA and CDR2 is YNFKEQ in the germline V gene. The CDR3 totals 16 residues. After removal of 4 bases from V and 3 bases from J, the junction contained 11 bases not matched to a gene. CDR3 bases: TGTGCCAGCAGCCTCCGGTGGGCGGGAGGCGACTACGAGCAGTACTTC. Its protein product is CASSLRWAGGDYEQYF.

This chain uses TRBV28 with TRBJ1-1; maybe TRBD1 (6 bases). CDR3 size: 15 residues. V was clipped by 8 bases and J by 3 bases, with 19 bases between them. Germline V gene lookup returns CDR1 MDHEN and CDR2 SYDVKM. The CDR3 bases are TGTGCCAGCCTTACAAAAACAGGGCGGCACACTGAAGCTTTCTTT. Its translation is CASLTKTGRHTEAFF.

This rearrangement joins TRBV27 to TRBJ1-2; possibly TRBD1 for D (6 bases). Germline lookup yields CDR1 MNHEY and CDR2 SMNVEV (reference sequence). The CDR3 has 14 residues. The V end lost 5 bases, the J end lost 5 bases, and 15 bases lay between the germline ends. For the CDR3, the DNA is TGTGCCAGCAGTCCCACCGGGACAAGATATGGCTACACCTTC. Amino acids: CASSPTGTRYGYTF.

V usage is TRBV7-9 and J usage is TRBJ2-3; 8 bases match TRBD1. This CDR3 has 14 residues. CDR1 and CDR2 from the germline V gene are SEHNR and FQNEAQ (reference sequence). Trimming cost V 5 bases and J 0 bases; bases outside gene matches: 1. This CDR3 is CASSGTGSTDTQYF. The DNA for the CDR3 is TGTGCCAGCAGCGGGACAGGAAGCACAGATACGCAGTATTTT.

V gene TRBV18 combines with J gene TRBJ1-1; D may be TRBD1 (6 bases). From germline, CDR1 is KGHSH and CDR2 LQKENI. V lost 4 bases and J lost 4, with 13 bases in between. This CDR3 contains 14 residues. The CDR3 spells CASSLGGGGTEAFF. For the CDR3, the DNA is TGTGCCAGCTCACTCGGGGGGGGCGGCACTGAAGCTTTCTTT.

The rearrangement uses TRBV7-2 and TRBJ2-3, with 8 positions matching TRBD1. J lost 2 bases, V lost 2 bases, and 3 bases had no gene match. There are 15 residues in the CDR3. Germline CDR1 reads SGHTA; CDR2 reads FQGNSA. The CDR3 is CASSLTGGNTDTQYF. The CDR3 DNA reads TGTGCCAGCAGCTTAACAGGGGGAAACACAGATACGCAGTATTTT.

This clone was seen only once. This chain links TRBV9 with TRBJ2-1, with TRBD2 identical over 8 bases. The J segment lost 3 bases and the V segment lost 3 bases, leaving 5 bases of the junction unmatched. The CDR3 has 15 residues. Germline V gene sequence: CDR1 SGDLS, CDR2 YYNGEE. CDR3 residues: CASSETSGNYNEQFF. The CDR3 region has the DNA TGTGCCAGCAGCGAAACTAGCGGCAACTACAATGAGCAGTTCTTC.

The J gene is TRBJ2-7, the V gene TRBV6-5; TRBD1 matches 7 bases. Germline trimming cut 4 bases from V and 3 bases from J; bases unmatched to any gene: 3. The CDR3 consists of 13 residues. Germline V gives CDR1 MNHEY, CDR2 SVGAGI. The CDR3 nucleotides are TGTGCCAGCAGTTTGACAGGGTTCTACGAGCAGTACTTC. Its protein product is CASSLTGFYEQYF.

The chain employs TRBV4-1 and TRBJ2-1; tentatively, D is TRBD2 (6 bases). Germline V lookup: CDR1 MGHRA, CDR2 YSYEKL. CDR3 length equals 17 residues. Trimming removed 4 bases from V and 2 bases from J, with 18 bases in between. This chain's CDR3 is CASSLEGSGAAYNEQFF. The CDR3 coding sequence is TGCGCCAGCAGCCTAGAAGGTTCGGGAGCGGCCTACAATGAGCAGTTCTTC.

CDR3 sequence (DNA): TGTGCCAGCAGGGGCCAAGGAGGCTACGAGCAGTACTTC. Residues: CASRGQGGYEQYF. J is TRBJ2-7 and V is TRBV6-5; D might be TRBD2 (5 bases). CDR3 length: 13 residues. Trimming cost V 6 bases and J 3 bases, with 12 bases left between them. The V gene's germline CDR1 is MNHEY and CDR2 SVGAGI.

V usage is TRBV20-1 and J usage is TRBJ2-5; the match to TRBD2 covers 9 bases. The CDR3 contains 15 residues. Per germline, CDR1 DFQATT and CDR2 SNEGSKA (reference sequence). V was pared by 3 bases and J by 5 bases, with 10 bases of the junction left unmatched. The CDR3 protein is CSASIRGGARETQYF. In DNA, the CDR3 is TGCAGTGCTAGTATCCGCGGGGGGGCCCGGGAGACCCAGTACTTC.

This rearrangement joins TRBV5-1 to TRBJ2-7; D is undetermined. CDR1 SGHRS and CDR2 YFSETQ come from the germline V gene. The CDR3 extends over 13 amino acids. The ends were cut back, 0 bases at V and 3 bases at J, with 7 bases in the middle. The CDR3 region is CASSLDTHYEQYF. In DNA, the CDR3 is TGCGCCAGCAGCTTGGACACCCACTACGAGCAGTACTTC.

This chain joins TRBV2 and TRBJ2-7; the D gene is possibly TRBD2 (6 bases). In germline, CDR1 is SNHLY, CDR2 FYNNEI. Between the trimmed V and J ends, which lost 5 bases and 2 bases, there was a span of 13 bases. The CDR3 extends over 14 amino acids. The CDR3 DNA follows: TGTGCCAGCAGTAGGGGACTGGACGCCTACGAGCAGTACTTC. It is translated as CASSRGLDAYEQYF.

V is TRBV7-2 and J is TRBJ2-5; D possibly corresponds to TRBD2 (5 bases). CDR1 SGHTA and CDR2 FQGNSA come from the germline V gene. The V and J ends lost 1 base and 5 bases respectively, with 14 bases between them. This CDR3 has 15 amino acids. Written as DNA, the CDR3 is TGTGCCAGCAGCTTAGGCCCCAAATCGGGGGAGACCCAGTACTTC. Its protein product is CASSLGPKSGETQYF.

The chain recombines TRBV18 with TRBJ1-2; no reliable D call. CDR3 size: 14 residues. Germline CDR1 KGHSH, CDR2 LQKENI. Trimming stripped 2 bases from V and 4 bases from J, with 11 bases between. The CDR3 is CASSPSGVGYGYTF. CDR3 nucleotide sequence: TGTGCCAGCTCACCAAGCGGGGTTGGCTATGGCTACACCTTC. The full variable domain, its missing parts supplied by reference TRBV18 and TRBJ1-2, is NAGVMQNPRHLVRRRGQEARLRCSPMKGHSHVYWYRQLPEEGLKFMVYLQKENIIDESGMPKERFSAEFPKEGPSILRIQQVVRGDSAAYFCASSPSGVGYGYTFGSGTRLTVV.

V gene TRBV5-8 combines with J gene TRBJ2-4; tentatively, D is TRBD2 (6 bases). V was trimmed by 4 bases and J by 0 bases, leaving 11 bases between them. The CDR3 runs to 15 residues. From germline, CDR1 is SGHTS and CDR2 YDEGEE. CDR3: CASSESGVAKNIQYF. CDR3 bases: TGTGCCAGCAGCGAGTCGGGAGTAGCCAAAAACATTCAGTACTTC.

A few counts support this clone. V gene TRBV6-4 combines with J gene TRBJ2-3; 8 bases align to TRBD1. The CDR3 spans 16 residues. Germline CDR1 MRHNA, CDR2 SNTAGT. V trimming: 3 bases; J trimming: 2 bases; junction bases outside the gene matches: 7. The CDR3 reads CASSESDRGPTDTQYF. The CDR3 nucleotides read TGTGCCAGCAGTGAATCAGACAGGGGCCCCACAGATACGCAGTATTTT.

The V call is TRBV23-1, the J call TRBJ2-7; 7 nucleotides match TRBD2. TRBV23-1 is annotated as an ORF whose role is uncertain. The CDR3 spans 14 residues. V lost 9 bases to trimming and J lost 2 bases; unmatched junction nucleotides: 10. CDR3 DNA: TGCGCCAGAGAGAACGAGGGAGGGGCCTACGAGCAGTACTTC. It is translated as CARENEGGAYEQYF.

This chain links TRBV11-2 with TRBJ2-5; perhaps TRBD1 as D (5 bases). The ends were cut back, 1 base at V and 5 bases at J, with 8 bases in the middle. The CDR3 covers 13 residues. Germline assignment: CDR1 SGHAT and CDR2 FQNNGV. The CDR3 is CASSLGGLETQYF. The CDR3 bases are TGTGCCAGCAGCTTAGGGGGCCTTGAGACCCAGTACTTC.

V usage is TRBV30 and J usage is TRBJ1-1; D is unclear. V was clipped by 0 bases and J by 5 bases, with 10 bases between them. The CDR3 sequence is 13 residues long. CDR1 GTSNPN and CDR2 SVGIG come from the germline V gene (reference sequence). CDR3 nucleotides: TGTGCCTGGAGTGTACGGATGAGGACTGAAGCTTTCTTT. Protein product: CAWSVRMRTEAFF.

The chain joins TRBV6-5 to TRBJ2-7; 10 positions match TRBD2. J lost 7 bases, V lost 2 bases, and 8 bases had no gene match. This CDR3 is 15 amino acids long. Germline-derived CDR1 and CDR2 are MNHEY and SVGAGI. CDR3 nucleotides: TGTGCCAGCAGTTACAGTCCTAGCGGGAGTGGGGAGCAGTACTTC. This sequence encodes CASSYSPSGSGEQYF.

This clone has only one observation. V gene TRBV3-1 (or the pseudogene TRBV3-2) combines with J gene TRBJ2-7; TRBD2 matches 7 bases. Trimming cost V 4 bases and J 2 bases; bases outside gene matches: 8. The germline V gene encodes CDR1 LGHDT and CDR2 YNNKEL (reference sequence). CDR3 length: 15 amino acids. The DNA of the CDR3 is TGTGCCAGCAGCCCAACGGCCCGGGGGGCCTACGAGCAGTACTTC. This gives the protein CASSPTARGAYEQYF.

The chain recombines TRBV12-5 with TRBJ2-7, with 7 nucleotides matching TRBD1. The CDR3 is made up of 15 amino acids. Trimming cost V 0 bases and J 4 bases; bases outside gene matches: 6. In germline, CDR1 is LGHNT, CDR2 FRNRAP. CDR3 coding DNA: TGTGCTAGTGGTTTGGTACCGGGACAGCTATACGAGCAGTACTTC. As protein: CASGLVPGQLYEQYF.

This chain links TRBV7-2 with TRBJ1-2; a possible D gene is TRBD1 (5 bases). The CDR3 has 15 amino acids. V lost 0 bases and J 4 bases, leaving 12 bases between the germline ends. Germline V CDR1 and CDR2: SGHTA, FQGNSA. CDR3 bases: TGTGCCAGCAGCTTAGCGCCAGCGGGGACCTATGGCTACACCTTC. Encoded protein: CASSLAPAGTYGYTF.

V gene TRBV19 combines with J gene TRBJ2-2; 7 bases are shared with TRBD1. The CDR3 sequence is 14 residues long. The germline CDR1 and CDR2 sequences are LNHDA and SQIVND (reference sequence). The junction had 5 bases not matched to a gene; V was cut back by 6 bases and J by 4 bases. The CDR3 spells CASSIRGFTGELFF. CDR3 sequence (DNA): TGTGCCAGTAGCATCAGGGGGTTCACCGGGGAGCTGTTTTTT.

The chain employs TRBV5-1 and TRBJ1-1; weak D call: TRBD1 (5 bases). Per germline, CDR1 SGHRS and CDR2 YFSETQ. This CDR3 contains 14 residues. V was cut by 5 bases and J by 4 bases, with 15 bases left in between. This chain's CDR3 is CASRIGGDGTEAFF. CDR3 sequence (DNA): TGCGCCAGCAGGATCGGGGGGGATGGCACTGAAGCTTTCTTT.